This TCR beta chain was captured in a study of blood T cell repertoires in COVID-19. Turning to the study itself: Both acute and convalescent COVID-19 samples were obtained from the United States, Italy and Spain. T cells, B-cell-depleted T cells, or PBMCs provided the cDNA or gDNA that served as material.

The CDR3 consists of 14 residues. Germline V CDR1 and CDR2: SGDLS, YYNGEE. The trim removed 2 bases at V and 1 base at J, leaving 1 base unmatched. Under the authors' procedure: Estimates of nucleated cell counts were drawn from the amplification of reference gene primers. Clones were sequenced by immunoSEQ multiplex PCR, and TCRdb holds only the in-frame ones, with some missing. V, J and clone size are taken as reported in that table, and D and trimming were inferred from the DNA itself. This sample carries about 210,000 clones, around 83% of them seen once, and the ten largest clones take around 8.7%.

This receptor was identified in a woman between 50 and 59 years old with acute or convalescent COVID-19. This chain connects TRBV9 to TRBJ2-5, with TRBD1 matching 8 bases. The sample was peripheral blood. The CDR3 region has the DNA TGTGCCAGCAGCGTGACAGGGGCCCAAGAGACCCAGTACTTC. Translation: CASSVTGAQETQYF. Filled out from reference TRBV9 and TRBJ2-5, the complete variable domain reads DSGVTQTPKHLITATGQRVTLRCSPRSGDLSVYWYQQSLDQGLQFLIQYYNGEERAKGNILERFSAQQFPDLHSELNLSSLELGDSALYFCASSVTGAQETQYFGPGTRLLVL.